The T cell receptor (beta chain) described here comes from a study of PD-1 blockade in classical Hodgkin lymphoma. Study results and limitations: For complete responders, baseline diversity was comparable to that of newly diagnosed patients. Newly diagnosed patients reportedly had lower baseline TCR diversity than healthy donors. Underlying causes for the observed repertoire differences were not defined, possibly disease activity or prior therapy. TCR diversity in CD4+, not CD8+, cells rose significantly by C4D1.

This clone was recorded a few times. The antigen remains undetermined. Every patient was affected by relapse after autologous stem cell transplantation, while exposure to brentuximab vedotin was not uniform. Assay: immunoSEQ multiplex PCR; the TCRdb copy retains only in-frame clones and omits some. The sample gives more than 30,000 clones, 75% to 85% of which show up once; approximately 35% is in the top ten. The material was peripheral blood mononuclear cells (PBMCs), obtained at baseline. The sequence came from a human donor with classical Hodgkin lymphoma.

As DNA, the CDR3 is TGTGCCATCAGTGAGCTGCAGGGGCCCCGCGCCTACGAGCAGTACTTC. It translates to CAISELQGPRAYEQYF. The gene calls are TRBV10-3 and TRBJ2-7, with TRBD1 as a possible D gene (6 bases). Germline values: CDR1 ENHRY, CDR2 SYGVKD. This CDR3 is 16 amino acids long. V dropped 2 bases and J dropped 2 bases, with 16 bases sitting between them.